Sequencing of this TCR beta chain was carried out in a study of blood T cell repertoires in COVID-19. Study-wide context: PBMCs, B-cell-depleted T cells, or T cells were the source of the cDNA or gDNA that made up the material.

Germline CDR1 is SGHRS and CDR2 is YFSETQ. V was trimmed by 5 bases and J by 3 bases, leaving 12 bases between them. The CDR3 covers 13 residues. The Seattle site enrolled patients during active infection and followed them longitudinally. The table came from immunoSEQ multiplex PCR; TCRdb's copy has only in-frame clones and leaves some out. The table shows 450,000 or so clones, with 85% to 90% occurring only once. Sample: peripheral blood. The receptor was derived from a man aged 18 to 35 with COVID-19, enrolled during active disease. V and J are TRBV5-1 and TRBJ2-7; D is unresolved. The CDR3 here is CASRTNQDYEQYF. In nucleotides, the CDR3 is TGCGCCAGCAGGACGAACCAGGACTACGAGCAGTACTTC. The variable domain in full, with the rest retrieved from reference TRBV5-1 and TRBJ2-7, is KAGVTQTPRYLIKTRGQQVTLSCSPISGHRSVSWYQQTPGQGLQFLFEYFSETQRNKGNFPGRFSGRQFSNSRSEMNVSTLELGDSALYLCASRTNQDYEQYFGPGTRLTVT.